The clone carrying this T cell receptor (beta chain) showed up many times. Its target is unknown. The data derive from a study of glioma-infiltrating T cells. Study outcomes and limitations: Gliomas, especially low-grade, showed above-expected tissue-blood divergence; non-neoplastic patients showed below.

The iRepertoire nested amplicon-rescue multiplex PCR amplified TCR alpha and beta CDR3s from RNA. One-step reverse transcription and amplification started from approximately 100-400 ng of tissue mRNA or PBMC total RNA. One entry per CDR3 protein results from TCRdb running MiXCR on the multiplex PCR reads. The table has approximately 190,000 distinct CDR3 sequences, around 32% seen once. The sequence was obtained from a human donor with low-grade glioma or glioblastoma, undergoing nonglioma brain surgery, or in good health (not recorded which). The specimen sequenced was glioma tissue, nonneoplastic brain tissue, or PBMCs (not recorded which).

CDR3 DNA: TGCAGTGCTAGACAGGACAGGGGGTTTGGAAACACCATATATTTT. It yields the protein CSARQDRGFGNTIYF. The genes are TRBV20-1 and TRBJ1-3; 10 nucleotides agree with TRBD1. The CDR3 loop spans 15 amino acids. With V trimmed by 2 bases and J by 3 bases, 4 bases remained unmatched. Germline assignment: CDR1 DFQATT and CDR2 SNEGSKA (reference sequence).